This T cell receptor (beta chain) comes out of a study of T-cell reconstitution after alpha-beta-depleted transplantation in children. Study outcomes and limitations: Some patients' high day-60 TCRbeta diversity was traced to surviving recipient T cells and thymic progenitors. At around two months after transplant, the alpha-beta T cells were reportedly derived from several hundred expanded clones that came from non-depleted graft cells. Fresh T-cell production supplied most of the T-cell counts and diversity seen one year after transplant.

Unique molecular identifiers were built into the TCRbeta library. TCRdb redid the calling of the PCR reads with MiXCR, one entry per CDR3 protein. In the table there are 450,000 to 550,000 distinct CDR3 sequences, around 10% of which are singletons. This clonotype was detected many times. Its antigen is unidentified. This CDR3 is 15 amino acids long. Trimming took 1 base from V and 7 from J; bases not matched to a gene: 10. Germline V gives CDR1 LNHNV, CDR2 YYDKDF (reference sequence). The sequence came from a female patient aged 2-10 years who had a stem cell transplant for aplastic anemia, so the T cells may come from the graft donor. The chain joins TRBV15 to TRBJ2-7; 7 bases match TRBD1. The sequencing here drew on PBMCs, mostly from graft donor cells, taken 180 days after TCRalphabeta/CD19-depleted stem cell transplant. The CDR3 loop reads CATSRARQGLGEQYF. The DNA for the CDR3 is TGTGCCACCAGCAGAGCCCGACAGGGTTTAGGGGAGCAGTACTTC.